This T cell receptor (beta chain) was sequenced in a study of T-cell memory formation after mild COVID-19. Study results and caveats: Several responding clones turned up in pre-infection memory, indicating that cross-reactive memory may have taken part.

The CDR3 is 13 residues long. V was pared by 2 bases and J by 4 bases, with 8 bases between. The germline V gene has CDR1 MNHNY and CDR2 SVGAGI (reference sequence). Constant-segment-primed 5'RACE gave TCR alpha and TCR beta cDNA libraries with sample barcodes and UMIs. TCRdb passed the 5' RACE reads through MiXCR, listing each CDR3 protein once. The sample yields hundreds of thousands of distinct CDR3 sequences, around 27% seen once. About this clonotype itself: Its antigen is as yet unknown.

This sequence originates from an adult woman who had mild COVID-19 (a few samples of this study predate the infection). Cell type and time point are not known. The V gene is TRBV6-6, the J gene TRBJ1-2; D remains ambiguous. The sequencing input was PBMCs or a T cell subset sorted from them (not recorded which). In DNA form, the CDR3 reads TGTGCCAGCAGTTACCTCCAGACCTATGGCTACACCTTC. Its translation is CASSYLQTYGYTF.